The clone carrying this TCR beta chain is a singleton in its sample. The primer mix had 60 Vbeta and 13 Jbeta primers. The repertoire was sequenced with immunoSEQ multiplex PCR; TCRdb's copy has only in-frame clones and lacks some. Among 150,000 to 200,000 clones, about three quarters were seen once, and the ten largest hold about 2.4%. Germline CDR1 SGDLS, CDR2 YYNGEE. The CDR3 consists of 14 residues. V dropped 3 bases and J dropped 4 bases, with 13 bases sitting between them. The sample comes from a study of cytomegalovirus exposure and HLA in healthy donors. The source is a woman aged 40 to 50 in good health and CMV-seropositive. J is TRBJ1-2 and V is TRBV9; D ambiguous. Sequencing was done on a sample of PBMCs. The CDR3 spells CASSAGGGTYGYTF. In DNA, the CDR3 is TGTGCCAGCAGCGCCGGCGGCGGAACCTATGGCTACACCTTC. Filled out from reference TRBV9 and TRBJ1-2, the complete variable domain reads DSGVTQTPKHLITATGQRVTLRCSPRSGDLSVYWYQQSLDQGLQFLIQYYNGEERAKGNILERFSAQQFPDLHSELNLSSLELGDSALYFCASSAGGGTYGYTFGSGTRLTVV.